This entry is about one T cell receptor (beta chain). The sample holds a few counts of this clonotype. Its target antigen remains unknown. One base away there is no much larger clone; base qualities are not given. The data stem from a study of vaccination and CD4 T cells after COVID-19 (dated by TCRdb to the early 2020s). For context, the study as a whole: SARS-CoV-2 positivity had been established in the convalescent patients by nasal swab PCR, and mild disease was recorded in roughly 10 of these patients and severe disease in one. In the convalescent cohort there were six males and four females, among whom were two Hispanic individuals, seven Caucasians, two Asians and one multiracial person. Participants received two doses of either the Pfizer-BioNTech BNT162b2 vaccine (n=8) or the Moderna mRNA-1273 vaccine (n=2). Post-COVID blood samples were collected from convalescent patients a median of approximately 93 days after diagnosis, with a range of roughly 30 to 170 days. Post-vaccine blood samples were obtained a median of about 77 days after the second vaccine dose, with a range of roughly 13 to 250 days. Three convalescent patients gave samples both early after vaccination (day 14) and late after vaccination (days 161 to 241). For stimulating the cultures, overlapping spike peptide pools were used, derived from SARS-CoV-2 as well as from the common cold coronaviruses HCoV-NL63, HCoV-OC43 and HCoV-229E. Control cultures received a CEFX viral epitope pool as the positive control, an HIV-1 Nef peptide pool as the negative control, or no peptide. In approximately eleven COVID-19 convalescent patients and a handful of infection-naive healthy vaccine recipients, the spike-specific CD4+ TCR repertoire before mRNA vaccination was compared with the repertoire after mRNA vaccination. The investigation overall reported the following: The median count of SARS-CoV-2-reactive clonotypes went up from around 20 after infection to more than 30 after vaccination, although the change was not significant. Of the vaccine-specific clones found in convalescent patients, nearly all (304 of 307) were mono-reactive for SARS-CoV-2 spike instead of being cross-reactive with common cold coronaviruses. Only a relatively small number of convalescent patients were included in the study, and early timepoints following natural infection were not analyzed. In convalescent patients, a median around 89% of post-vaccine SARS-CoV-2-reactive clones were detected only after vaccination, suggesting vaccine-specific priming.

CDR1 and CDR2 are drawn from the germline V gene (reference sequence): LNHDA, SQIVND. Measured from the cysteine to the phenylalanine, the CDR3 is 13 residues long. Only the CDR3 region is kept as DNA, spanning 39 bases read in frame from base 1. Cut back by 11 bases and 0 bases, the V and J ends lie 11 bases apart. The sample's time point, from its label and the paper: late sampling 161 to 241 days after vaccination in a few convalescent patients. The label giving this sample's treatment or condition can be read as: 10-day PBMC culture with coronavirus spike peptide pools or control peptides (ViraFEST assay). The study used the ViraFEST assay, which expanded antigen-specific T cells with peptide pools and then identified expanded clonotypes by TCR sequencing. The positive SARS-CoV-2 PCR tests of the convalescent patients were dated from March to December 2020, before the Alpha, Beta and Delta variants emerged in the United States. Around 2 million PBMCs per well were cultured in IMDM with approximately 5.5% human AB serum and 8 to 10 IU/ml IL-2, plus 10 ug/ml peptide pools. On days 3 and 7, half of the culture medium was replaced with fresh IL-2-containing medium. CD4+ T cells were isolated after approximately ten days of culture through negative selection using the EasySep CD4+ T cell isolation kit. PBMCs were separated from whole blood using Ficoll-Paque Plus gradient centrifugation and then either used fresh or cryopreserved at -140C. Each culture condition was generally run in triplicate wells.

To prepare the library, PCR was applied. At the Johns Hopkins FTIC core, DNA from the cultured CD4+ T cells underwent TCR sequencing with the Oncomine TCR Beta short-read assay. Genomic DNA was extracted from the cultured CD4+ T cells with the QIAamp micro DNA kit. Oncomine TCR Beta libraries made from cultured CD4+ T cells were pooled using unique dual indexes and sequenced on an Illumina iSeq 100. The authors' pipeline ran thus. Non-productive sequences were removed, and CDR3s that did not start with C, did not end with F or W, or were shorter than 7 amino acids were discarded. The MANAFEST web application identified antigen-specific clonotypes by comparing peptide-stimulated wells against reference wells and other culture wells. To be called positive, a clone needed an FDR below 0.05, an odds ratio above 5, and a productive frequency above 0.1% in at least two of three replicate wells. Cross-reactive clonotypes were defined as significantly expanded in both SARS-CoV-2 spike wells and at least one common cold coronavirus spike condition. CDR3 homology was assessed with Levenshtein distances (stringdist) and unrooted phylogenetic trees (ape) in R version 3.6.1. In-frame beta chains were kept once TCRdb had trimmed the public reads at Q25 with fastp and called clones with MiXCR. Each entry merges the rows of one CDR3 protein and shows their most common DNA and genes. These V and J calls rely on TCRdb rather than the paper's analysis. This sample holds approximately 22,000 distinct CDR3 sequences; approximately 30% were observed only once. The ten biggest clones cover more than 9.5% of the sample.

The sequence is built from TRBV19 and TRBJ1-5; the D gene is perhaps TRBD1, on 6 matching bases. Sequenced here: CD4+ T cells from blood, cultured in vitro, sampled about 7 months after SARS-CoV-2 vaccination. The TCR comes from a human donor who had recovered from COVID-19. The nucleotide sequence is given as TGTGCCGGGGGGGGCAGTAGCAATCAGCCCCAGCATTTT. This is translated as CAGGGSSNQPQHF. Supplemented by the reference TRBV19 and TRBJ1-5 proteins around the CDR3, the complete variable domain is DGGITQSPKYLFRKEGQNVTLSCEQNLNHDAMYWYRQDPGQGLRLIYYSQIVNDFQKGDIAEGYSVSREKKESFPLTVTSAQKNPTAFYLCAGGGSSNQPQHFGDGTRLSIL.